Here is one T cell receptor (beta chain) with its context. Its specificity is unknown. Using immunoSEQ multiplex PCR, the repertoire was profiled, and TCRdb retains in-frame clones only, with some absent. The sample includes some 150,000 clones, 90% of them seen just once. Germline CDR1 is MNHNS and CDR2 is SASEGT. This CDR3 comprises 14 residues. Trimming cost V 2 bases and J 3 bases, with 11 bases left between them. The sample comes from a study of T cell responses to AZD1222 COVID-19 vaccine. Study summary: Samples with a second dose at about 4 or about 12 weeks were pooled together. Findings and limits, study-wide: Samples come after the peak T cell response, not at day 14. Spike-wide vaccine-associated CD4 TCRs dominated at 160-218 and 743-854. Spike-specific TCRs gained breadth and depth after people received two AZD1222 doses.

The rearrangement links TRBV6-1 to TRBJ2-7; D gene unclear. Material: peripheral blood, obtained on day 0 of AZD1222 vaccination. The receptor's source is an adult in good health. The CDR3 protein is CASSESGRGYEQYF. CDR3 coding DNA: TGTGCCAGCAGTGAATCCGGACGCGGCTACGAGCAGTACTTC.